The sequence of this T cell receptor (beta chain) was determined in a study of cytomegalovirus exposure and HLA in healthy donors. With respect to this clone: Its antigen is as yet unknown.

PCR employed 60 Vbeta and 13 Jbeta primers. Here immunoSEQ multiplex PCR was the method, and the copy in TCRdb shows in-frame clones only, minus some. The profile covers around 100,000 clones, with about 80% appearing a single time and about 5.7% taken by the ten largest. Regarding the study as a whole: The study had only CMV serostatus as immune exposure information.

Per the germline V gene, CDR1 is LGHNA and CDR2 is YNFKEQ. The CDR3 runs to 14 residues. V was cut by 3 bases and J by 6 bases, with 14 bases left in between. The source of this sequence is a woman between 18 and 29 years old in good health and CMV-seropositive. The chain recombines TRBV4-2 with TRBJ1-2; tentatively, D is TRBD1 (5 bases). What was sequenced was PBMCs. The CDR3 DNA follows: TGTGCCAGCAGCCACCAGGGCATCCCGGATGGCTACACCTTC. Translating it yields CASSHQGIPDGYTF.